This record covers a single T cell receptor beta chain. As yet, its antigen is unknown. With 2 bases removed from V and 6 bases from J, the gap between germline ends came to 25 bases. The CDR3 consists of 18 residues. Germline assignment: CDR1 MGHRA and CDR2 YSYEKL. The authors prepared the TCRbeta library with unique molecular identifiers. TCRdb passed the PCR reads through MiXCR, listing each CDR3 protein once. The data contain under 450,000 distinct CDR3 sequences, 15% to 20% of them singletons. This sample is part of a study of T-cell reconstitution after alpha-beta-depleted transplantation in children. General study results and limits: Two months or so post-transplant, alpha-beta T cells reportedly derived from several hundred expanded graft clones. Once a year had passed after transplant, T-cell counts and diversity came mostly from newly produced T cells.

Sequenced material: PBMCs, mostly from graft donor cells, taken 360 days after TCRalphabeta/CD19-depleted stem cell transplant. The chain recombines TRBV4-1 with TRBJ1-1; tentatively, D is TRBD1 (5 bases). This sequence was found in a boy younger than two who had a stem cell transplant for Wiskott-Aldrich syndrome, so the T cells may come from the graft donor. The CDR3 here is CASSQRRALTATSPEAFF. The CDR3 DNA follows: TGCGCCAGCAGCCAAAGGAGGGCCCTGACAGCGACCTCCCCTGAAGCTTTCTTT.